These 16 T cell receptor beta chains were all obtained from the same sample, sequenced in a study of blood T cell repertoires in COVID-19. TCRdb keeps only in-frame clones here, not all; method: immunoSEQ multiplex PCR. The sample yields approximately 94,000 clones, roughly 91% seen once. Material for sequencing was peripheral blood. The receptors here all came from a woman older than 75 with active COVID-19.

The chain uses TRBV15 and TRBJ2-1; 8 bases match TRBD2. With V trimmed by 0 bases and J by 3 bases, 1 base remained unmatched. The CDR3 is 15 amino acids. Germline V lookup: CDR1 LNHNV, CDR2 YYDKDF (reference sequence). CDR3 amino acids: CATSRDRGGYNEQFF. In nucleotides, the CDR3 is TGTGCCACCAGCAGAGATCGGGGGGGCTACAATGAGCAGTTCTTC.

The CDR3 DNA reads as TGCGCCAGCAGCTTGGGGGAGGGTGAAGCTTTCTTT. This sequence encodes CASSLGEGEAFF. V gene TRBV5-1 combines with J gene TRBJ1-1; no definite D call. V shed 0 bases and J shed 7 bases, with 7 bases lying between them. CDR1 is SGHRS and CDR2 is YFSETQ in the germline V gene. CDR3 length: 12 residues.

V gene TRBV28 combines with J gene TRBJ2-6, with D possibly being TRBD1 (6 bases). The V gene lost 10 bases and the J gene lost 4 bases, with 14 bases spanning the gap. CDR1 MDHEN and CDR2 SYDVKM come from the germline V gene. The CDR3 spans 14 residues. CDR3 loop: CATLGARGANVLTF. The CDR3 nucleotides are TGTGCCACCTTGGGGGCGAGGGGGGCCAACGTCCTGACTTTC.

This clone was recorded a few times. The chain recombines TRBV6-6 with TRBJ2-1, with 8 bases that match TRBD2. The ends lost 5 bases at V and 8 bases at J; junction bases unmatched: 14. From germline, CDR1 is MNHNY and CDR2 SVGAGI (reference sequence). The CDR3 is made up of 16 amino acids. DNA of the CDR3: TGTGCCAGCAGTACCACCCGAGCGGGAGAGAGACATGAGCAGTTCTTC. Protein sequence: CASSTTRAGERHEQFF.

The chain has TRBV29-1 and TRBJ2-7; unclear D gene. Germline lookup yields CDR1 SQVTM and CDR2 ANQGSEA. V was shortened by 4 bases and J by 2 bases, with 12 bases between the two germline ends. The CDR3 runs to 13 residues. As DNA, the CDR3 is TGCAGCGTTGTAGCCTTGGAGACCTACGAGCAGTACTTC. It specifies CSVVALETYEQYF.

This chain connects TRBV3-1 (or the pseudogene TRBV3-2) to TRBJ2-2; 10 bases match TRBD2. Germline CDR1 reads LGHDT; CDR2 reads YNNKEL (reference sequence). The CDR3 runs to 18 residues. V lost 7 bases to trimming and J lost 5 bases; unmatched junction nucleotides: 16. CDR3 region: CASTTGDQREGDTGELFF. In DNA form, the CDR3 reads TGTGCCAGCACCACGGGCGACCAGCGGGAGGGAGATACCGGGGAGCTGTTTTTT.

Notes on this clone: The sample contains more than one DNA sequence encoding this CDR3. The chain recombines TRBV6-4 with TRBJ1-4, with 10 bases matching TRBD1. Germline V gene lookup returns CDR1 MRHNA and CDR2 SNTAGT. The CDR3 sequence is 15 residues long. Losses at the gene ends were 5 bases for V and 6 bases for J; bases not matched to a gene: 6. The CDR3, as DNA: TGTGCCAGCAGTCCCGGGACAGGGGTACATGAAAAACTGTTTTTT. Residues: CASSPGTGVHEKLFF.

The J gene is TRBJ2-1, the V gene TRBV4-1; D is unclear. The ends were cut back, 0 bases at V and 7 bases at J, with 10 bases in the middle. Germline loops: CDR1 MGHRA, CDR2 YSYEKL. The CDR3 length is 14 residues. CDR3 loop: CASSQEAPVNEQFF. For the CDR3, the DNA is TGCGCCAGCAGCCAAGAGGCCCCCGTTAATGAGCAGTTCTTC.

The chain uses TRBV2 and TRBJ2-7; TRBD2 aligns across 10 bases. Trimming at V came to 10 bases and at J to 2 bases, leaving 14 bases not matched to a gene. The CDR3 is made up of 16 amino acids. Germline lookup yields CDR1 SNHLY and CDR2 FYNNEI. DNA for the CDR3: TGTGCCAACCTCCCAGCTGGTGGACTAGCGGCCTACGAGCAGTACTTC. Protein sequence: CANLPAGGLAAYEQYF.

The chain employs TRBV7-6 and TRBJ2-7; 11 nucleotides agree with TRBD2. Losses at the gene ends were 1 base for V and 5 bases for J; bases not matched to a gene: 7. This CDR3 has 16 residues. Germline CDR1 reads SGHVS; CDR2 reads FNYEAQ. CDR3 in amino acids: CASSLGVAGGNNEQYF. Written as DNA, the CDR3 is TGTGCCAGCAGCTTAGGAGTAGCGGGAGGGAACAACGAGCAGTACTTC.

Only one count was recorded for this clone. The chain couples TRBV24-1 to TRBJ2-3; 8 bases fit TRBD2. Germline values: CDR1 KGHDR, CDR2 SFDVKD. The CDR3 has 17 amino acids. Trimming at V came to 2 bases and at J to 3 bases, leaving 9 bases not matched to a gene. The chain's CDR3 is CATSDWERERETDTQYF. CDR3 DNA: TGTGCCACCAGTGATTGGGAGCGGGAGAGGGAAACAGATACGCAGTATTTT.

The gene calls are TRBV3-1 (or the pseudogene TRBV3-2) and TRBJ2-2; D is possibly TRBD2 (6 bases). V lost 0 bases and J 5 bases, leaving 10 bases between the germline ends. The germline CDR1 and CDR2 sequences are LGHDT and YNNKEL (reference sequence). The CDR3 runs to 15 residues. DNA of the CDR3: TGTGCCAGCAGCCAAGATATCGGGGGTACCGGGGAGCTGTTTTTT. It encodes CASSQDIGGTGELFF.

J is TRBJ2-3 and V is TRBV5-4; 7 bases map to TRBD1. Germline-derived CDR1 and CDR2 are SGHNT and YYREEE (reference sequence). The J segment lost 5 bases and the V segment lost 3 bases, leaving 9 bases of the junction unmatched. This CDR3 has 15 residues. For the CDR3, the DNA is TGTGCCAGCAGCTGGGGACAGATCGCCCAAGATACGCAGTATTTT. It translates to CASSWGQIAQDTQYF. Full variable domain (missing parts from reference TRBV5-4 and TRBJ2-3): ETGVTQSPTHLIKTRGQQVTLRCSSQSGHNTVSWYQQALGQGPQFIFQYYREEENGRGNFPPRFSGLQFPNYSSELNVNALELDDSALYLCASSWGQIAQDTQYFGPGTRLTVL.

CDR3 in amino acids: CASSLVRVAGGGKETQYF. In nucleotides, the CDR3 is TGTGCCAGCAGCTTAGTCAGGGTAGCGGGAGGGGGGAAGGAGACCCAGTACTTC. The genes are TRBV11-2 and TRBJ2-5; 11 bases fit TRBD2. Per germline, CDR1 SGHAT and CDR2 FQNNGV. This CDR3 has 18 amino acids. V dropped 1 base and J dropped 5; count of bases not matched to a gene: 12.

The genes are TRBV9 and TRBJ1-2, with TRBD1 matching 8 bases. Germline lookup yields CDR1 SGDLS and CDR2 YYNGEE. V was pared by 3 bases and J by 4 bases, with 8 bases of the junction left unmatched. The CDR3 contains 15 residues. CDR3: CASSARTGSVYGYTF. CDR3 in DNA: TGTGCCAGCAGCGCGCGGACAGGGTCGGTCTATGGCTACACCTTC. The whole variable domain, remainder taken from reference TRBV9 and TRBJ1-2, is DSGVTQTPKHLITATGQRVTLRCSPRSGDLSVYWYQQSLDQGLQFLIQYYNGEERAKGNILERFSAQQFPDLHSELNLSSLELGDSALYFCASSARTGSVYGYTFGSGTRLTVV.

The V call is TRBV29-1, the J call TRBJ2-2; D is possibly TRBD1 (6 bases). Germline-derived CDR1 and CDR2 are SQVTM and ANQGSEA. V dropped 4 bases and J dropped 0 bases, with 15 bases sitting between them. The CDR3 covers 16 residues. CDR3 coding DNA: TGCAGCGTTGCCCTGAGGGGGAAAGCGAACACCGGGGAGCTGTTTTTT. Its protein product is CSVALRGKANTGELFF.